This paragraph covers one T cell receptor (beta chain) sequence. What it binds is unknown. The record originates from a study of cytomegalovirus exposure and HLA in healthy donors. General study results and limits: At a 0.05 false discovery rate, a later analysis found some 18,000 TCR beta sequences to be associated with HLA alleles. For TCR beta chains, V- and J-gene trimming was later linked to a missense DCLRE1C variant.

PCR employed 60 Vbeta and 13 Jbeta primers. The method was immunoSEQ multiplex PCR; TCRdb's version includes in-frame clones alone and lacks a portion of them. The table records roughly 86,000 clones, around four fifths of them present only once. The receptor was isolated from a man over 45 in good health and CMV-seropositive. Sequencing input: PBMCs.

This CDR3 is CASLGGETQYF. The CDR3 nucleotides are TGTGCCTCATTGGGGGGGGAGACCCAGTACTTC. The V and J genes are TRBV5-6 and TRBJ2-5; 7 nucleotides align to TRBD2. The V and J ends lost 10 bases and 5 bases, in that order; junction bases with no gene match: 5. CDR3 size: 11 residues. The germline CDR1 and CDR2 sequences are SGHDT and YYEEEE.